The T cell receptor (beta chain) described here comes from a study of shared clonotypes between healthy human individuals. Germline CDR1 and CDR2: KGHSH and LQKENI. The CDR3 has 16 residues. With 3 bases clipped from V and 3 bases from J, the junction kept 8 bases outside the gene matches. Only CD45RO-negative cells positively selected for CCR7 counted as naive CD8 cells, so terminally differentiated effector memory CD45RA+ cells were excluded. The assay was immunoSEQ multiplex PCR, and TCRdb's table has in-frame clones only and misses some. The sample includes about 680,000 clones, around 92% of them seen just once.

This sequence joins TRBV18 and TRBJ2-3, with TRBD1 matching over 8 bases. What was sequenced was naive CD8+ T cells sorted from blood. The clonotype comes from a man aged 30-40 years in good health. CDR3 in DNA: TGTGCCAGCTCACCCCTTCGAACAGGGGGGACAGATACGCAGTATTTT. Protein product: CASSPLRTGGTDTQYF.